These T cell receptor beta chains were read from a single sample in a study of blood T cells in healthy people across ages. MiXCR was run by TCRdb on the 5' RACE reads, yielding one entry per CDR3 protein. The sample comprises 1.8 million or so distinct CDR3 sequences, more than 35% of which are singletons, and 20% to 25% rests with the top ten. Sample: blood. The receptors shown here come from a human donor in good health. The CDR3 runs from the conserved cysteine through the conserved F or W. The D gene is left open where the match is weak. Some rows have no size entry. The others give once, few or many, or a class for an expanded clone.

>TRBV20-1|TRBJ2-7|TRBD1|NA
CSARDGTGGYEQYF
TGCAGTGCTAGAGACGGGACAGGGGGTTACGAGCAGTACTTC
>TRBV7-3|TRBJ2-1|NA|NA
CASRKEGVVREQFF
TGTGCCAGCAGGAAAGAGGGGGTAGTACGTGAGCAGTTCTTC
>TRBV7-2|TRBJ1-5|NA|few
CASSSAVASGQPQHF
TGTGCCAGCAGCTCAGCGGTGGCGTCGGGTCAGCCCCAGCATTTT
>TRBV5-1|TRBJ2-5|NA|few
CASSSLEAPETQYF
TGCGCCAGCAGCTCGCTAGAGGCTCCAGAGACCCAGTACTTC
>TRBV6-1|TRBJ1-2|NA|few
CASPDEGGNYGYTF
TGTGCCTCACCGGACGAGGGCGGGAACTATGGCTACACCTTC
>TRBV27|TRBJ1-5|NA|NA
CAGSSREGFQPQHF
TGTGCCGGCAGTTCGAGGGAGGGATTCCAGCCCCAGCATTTT
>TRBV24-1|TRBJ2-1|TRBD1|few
CATSDINRGRDEQFF
TGTGCCACCAGTGATATCAACAGGGGAAGGGATGAGCAGTTCTTC
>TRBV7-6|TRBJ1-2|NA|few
CASSLDMNSNYGYTF
TGTGCCAGCAGCTTAGATATGAACAGCAACTATGGCTACACCTTC
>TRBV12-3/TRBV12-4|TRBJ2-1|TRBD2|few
CASSSISGAYNEQFF
TGTGCCAGCAGTTCCATTAGCGGGGCTTACAATGAGCAGTTCTTC
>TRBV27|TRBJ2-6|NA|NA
CANSLGQILSGANVLTF
TGTGCCAACAGTTTAGGACAGATACTCTCTGGGGCCAACGTCCTGACTTTC